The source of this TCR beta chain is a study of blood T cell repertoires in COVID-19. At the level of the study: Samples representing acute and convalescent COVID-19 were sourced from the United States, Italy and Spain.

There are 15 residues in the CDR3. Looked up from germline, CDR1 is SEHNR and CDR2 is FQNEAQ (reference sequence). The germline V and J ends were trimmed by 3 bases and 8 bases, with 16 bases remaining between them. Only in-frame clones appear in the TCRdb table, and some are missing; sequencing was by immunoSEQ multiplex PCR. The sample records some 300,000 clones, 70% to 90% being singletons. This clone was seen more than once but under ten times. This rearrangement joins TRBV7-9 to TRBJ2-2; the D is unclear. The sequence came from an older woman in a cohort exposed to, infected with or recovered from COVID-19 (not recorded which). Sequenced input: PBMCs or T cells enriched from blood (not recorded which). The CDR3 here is CASSLTDRPGGELFF. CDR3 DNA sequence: TGTGCCAGCAGCTTGACCGATCGGCCCGGGGGGGAGCTGTTTTTT. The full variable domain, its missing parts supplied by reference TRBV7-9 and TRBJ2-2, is DTGVSQNPRHKITKRGQNVTFRCDPISEHNRLYWYRQTLGQGPEFLTYFQNEAQLEKSRLLSDRFSAERPKGSFSTLEIQRTEQGDSAMYLCASSLTDRPGGELFFGEGSRLTVL.